This TCR beta chain was documented in a study of metastatic and nonmetastatic thyroid tumors (dated by TCRdb to about 2020). Regarding the study in general: Repertoires were compared across peripheral blood and tumor or nodule tissue samples from malignant and benign thyroid patients.

The study at large found these results: In both blood and tumor samples, malignant tumors were reported to have significantly higher TCR beta diversity than benign nodules.

This clone has more than one count but fewer than ten. What antigen it recognizes has not been identified. No much larger clonotype is one base removed from it; base qualities were not supplied. Relative to germline, V is 7 bases shorter and J is 5 bases shorter, with 14 bases between their ends. The CDR3, from cysteine to phenylalanine, totals 13 residues. Only the CDR3 DNA is retained, 39 bases long and in frame from the first base. The CDR1 and CDR2 encoded by the germline V gene (reference sequence) are DFQATT and SNEGSKA. Before undergoing thyroid surgery, none of the patients had been given any kind of treatment. Using T-cell receptor beta sequencing, the study looked back at clinical samples from patients collected from the early 2010s to the late 2010s. Libraries came from PCR. Sequencing took place on an Illumina HiSeq 4000. High-throughput sequencing was used to profile the TCR beta-chain CDR3 region of each patient. On the authors' methods: Drawing on CDR3 differences between clinicopathological groups, the researchers built a classifier meant to tell apart patients with distant-metastatic papillary thyroid cancer. To measure repertoire diversity the researchers used the Shannon index, while the Morisita-Horn index served to gauge how similar the tumor and blood repertoires were. TCRdb reran the public reads through fastp at Q25 and MiXCR, keeping productive beta chains. TCRdb's processing, not the authors', yielded these V and J calls. Within this sample are 35,000 to 45,000 clones, with around 3.1% of them counted one time only. Roughly a tenth of the sample lies in the top ten.

The sequence joins TRBV20-1 to TRBJ1-4; TRBD1 is a possible D gene, resting on 6 matching bases. Sequencing used blood. This clonotype was obtained from a female donor with papillary thyroid cancer or a benign thyroid nodule (not recorded which). Some clones in this sample may be carry-over from other donors' samples. The CDR3 here reads CSGAEGGNEKLFF. The sequence in DNA is TGCAGTGGGGCCGAGGGGGGCAATGAAAAACTGTTTTTT.